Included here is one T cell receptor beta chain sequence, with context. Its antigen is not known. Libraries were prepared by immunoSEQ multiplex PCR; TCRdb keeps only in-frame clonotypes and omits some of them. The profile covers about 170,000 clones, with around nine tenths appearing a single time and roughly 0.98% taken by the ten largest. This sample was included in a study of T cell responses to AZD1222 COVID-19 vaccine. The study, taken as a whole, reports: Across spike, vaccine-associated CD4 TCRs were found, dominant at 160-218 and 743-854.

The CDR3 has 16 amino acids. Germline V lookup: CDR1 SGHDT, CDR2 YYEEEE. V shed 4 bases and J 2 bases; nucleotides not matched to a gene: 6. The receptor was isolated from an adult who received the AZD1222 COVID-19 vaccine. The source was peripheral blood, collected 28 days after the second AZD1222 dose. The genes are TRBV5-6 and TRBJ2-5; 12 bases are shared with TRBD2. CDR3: CASSPLLAGGQETQYF. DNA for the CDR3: TGTGCCAGCAGCCCTCTACTAGCGGGGGGACAAGAGACCCAGTACTTC.